This is a list of T cell receptor beta chains from one sample in a study of HIV-infected children after antiretroviral therapy interruption. TCRdb analysed the 3' RACE reads with MiXCR anew, one entry per CDR3 protein. The data show 70,000 to 90,000 distinct CDR3 sequences, around 6.9% seen once. Source: CD45RA+ CD4+ T cells from PBMCs, pooled from several time points, taken from a donor given antiretroviral therapy, either interrupted or continuous. The origin of the receptors is a pool of human donors with HIV. CDR3s include the opening cysteine and the closing phenylalanine or tryptophan. The D gene is left open where the match is weak. Where a row states a size, it is once, few, many or the class of an expanded clone; other rows omit it.

>many|TRBV7-6|-|TRBJ2-7
TGTGCCAGCAGCTCCCGAGAGAACTACGAGCAGTACTTC
CASSSRENYEQYF
>few|TRBV15|-|TRBJ1-1
TGTGCCACCAGCAGAGGGGGGAGGCGGGACACTGAAGCTTTCTTT
CATSRGGRRDTEAFF
>many|TRBV4-2|TRBD1|TRBJ1-1
TGTGCCAGCAGCGACCCTGACAGGGGCGAAGCTTTCTTT
CASSDPDRGEAFF
>many|TRBV12-3/TRBV12-4|-|TRBJ1-5
TGTGCCAGCAGCTCCATCGGACAGAGCAATCAGCCCCAGCATTTT
CASSSIGQSNQPQHF
>few|TRBV29-1|-|TRBJ1-1
TGCAGCGTTGAGGCGGAGAACACTGAAGCTTTCTTT
CSVEAENTEAFF
>many|TRBV7-2|-|TRBJ2-5
TGTGCCAGCAGCTTAGGGGGACAAGAGACCCAGTACTTC
CASSLGGQETQYF
>few|TRBV27|TRBD1|TRBJ1-2
TGTGCCAGCAGTTTATCCGGCGTTCGACAGGGTCAAGGCTACACCTTC
CASSLSGVRQGQGYTF
>many|TRBV20-1|-|TRBJ2-1
TGCAGTGCTAGTTCACCGGGGCGGTACAATGAGCAGTTCTTC
CSASSPGRYNEQFF
>many|TRBV2|-|TRBJ2-5
TGTGCCAGCAGTGAAGCGCGAGGGAGGTACCCGGCCCAGTACTTC
CASSEARGRYPAQYF
>-|TRBV10-3|-|TRBJ2-7
TGTGCCATCAGGGAGCTCAGGGGAGGCTACGAGCAGTACTTC
CAIRELRGGYEQYF
>-|TRBV6-1|-|TRBJ1-5
TGTGCCAGCAGTCGCCGACAGGCTAGCAATCAGCCCCAGCATTTT
CASSRRQASNQPQHF
>-|TRBV27|-|TRBJ1-2
TGTGCCAGCAGATTTGGGGGCCGAAACTATGGCTACACCTTC
CASRFGGRNYGYTF
>few|TRBV6-2/TRBV6-3|TRBD1|TRBJ2-5
TGTGCCAGCAGTTACCGGACAGGGACAGAGACCCAGTACTTC
CASSYRTGTETQYF
>-|TRBV20-1|TRBD2|TRBJ2-7
TGCAGTGCGTTAATAAGCGGGGCGACCTACGAGCAGTACTTC
CSALISGATYEQYF